Each of the 29 T cell receptor beta chains below was sequenced from the same sample in a study of post-analysis software for immune sequencing data. Regarding the study as a whole: About 5 TRBV segments were more frequent in patients than controls; TRBV5-6, TRBV5-1 and TRBV20-1 belonged to this group.

Libraries were made from TCR beta cDNA, and they carried unique molecular identifiers. TCRdb re-called the PCR reads through MiXCR, storing one row per CDR3 protein. The table shows about 820,000 distinct CDR3 sequences, with about 50% occurring only once. No antigen has been assigned to these receptors. Sample: blood. Source of these receptors: a girl aged 5 to 17 with multiple sclerosis.

The chain carries TRBV18 and TRBJ2-3, with 7 bases fitting TRBD1. Germline V lookup: CDR1 KGHSH, CDR2 LQKENI. V lost 6 bases to trimming and J lost 4 bases; unmatched junction nucleotides: 7. This CDR3 has 14 amino acids. The CDR3 nucleotides read TGTGCCAGCTCTTCAGCAGGGGGTCCAGATACGCAGTATTTT. Encoded protein: CASSSAGGPDTQYF.

This chain joins TRBV29-1 and TRBJ2-5; TRBD1 matches 10 bases. With 7 bases clipped from V and 5 bases from J, the junction kept 7 bases outside the gene matches. The CDR3 length is 13 residues. Germline lookup yields CDR1 SQVTM and CDR2 ANQGSEA. CDR3 nucleotide sequence: TGCAGCGCAGAGACAGGGGGCGGTGAGACCCAGTACTTC. This gives the protein CSAETGGGETQYF. The variable domain in full, with the rest retrieved from reference TRBV29-1 and TRBJ2-5, is SAVISQKPSRDICQRGTSLTIQCQVDSQVTMMFWYRQQPGQSLTLIATANQGSEATYESGFVIDKFPISRPNLTFSTLTVSNMSPEDSSIYLCSAETGGGETQYFGPGTRLLVL.

The gene calls are TRBV6-6 and TRBJ2-7; 11 nucleotides align to TRBD2. The junction had 8 bases not matched to a gene; V was cut back by 7 bases and J by 9 bases. There are 13 residues in the CDR3. In germline, CDR1 is MNHNY, CDR2 SVGAGI (reference sequence). The CDR3 DNA follows: TGTGCCAGCAATGTAGCGGGAGGGAAAGGGCAGTACTTC. The encoded protein is CASNVAGGKGQYF.

As to this clonotype: An end of the junction differs from the germline gene, which may be a read error. V usage is TRBV20-1 and J usage is TRBJ2-5; 12 nucleotides align to TRBD2. CDR3 size: 17 residues. Germline assignment: CDR1 DFQATT and CDR2 SNEGSKA (reference sequence). Written as DNA, the CDR3 is TGCAATGCTAGGGAGGGACTAGCGGGTGCTTTCCAAGAGACCCAGTACTTC. Its translation is CNAREGLAGAFQETQYF.

The chain uses TRBV5-1 and TRBJ2-2; 7 positions match TRBD2. The CDR3 runs to 16 residues. Trimming took 3 bases from V and 2 from J; bases not matched to a gene: 7. The germline V gene encodes CDR1 SGHRS and CDR2 YFSETQ. The CDR3 DNA sequence: TGCGCCAGCAGCTGGGGGGGACCGACTAACACCGGGGAGCTGTTTTTT. Its protein is CASSWGGPTNTGELFF.

With respect to this clonotype: A read error may account for a junction end that differs from germline. This chain connects TRBV12-3 or TRBV12-4 to TRBJ1-5, with TRBD1 as a possible D gene (6 bases). The CDR3 sequence is 15 residues long. CDR3 DNA sequence: TGTGCCAGCAGAACGCCGGGGGGCGCGAATCAGCCTCAGCATTTT. It specifies CASRTPGGANQPQHF.

V usage is TRBV4-2 and J usage is TRBJ2-2; weak D call: TRBD1 (6 bases). The CDR3 extends over 18 amino acids. Between the trimmed V and J ends, which lost 3 bases and 1 base, there was a span of 18 bases. Germline V gene sequence: CDR1 LGHNA, CDR2 YNFKEQ. CDR3 amino acids: CASSQEATGLGNTGELFF. As DNA, the CDR3 is TGTGCCAGCAGCCAGGAGGCTACAGGGTTGGGGAACACCGGGGAGCTGTTTTTT.

This clonotype was seen just once. The chain links TRBV6-1 to TRBJ1-5, with TRBD1 as a possible D gene (6 bases). The CDR3 covers 14 residues. Looked up from germline, CDR1 is MNHNS and CDR2 is SASEGT. Trimming pared 7 bases from V and 2 bases from J, leaving 12 bases between. The CDR3 DNA reads TGTGCCAGCATTGCGGGGGCCGGCAATCAGCCCCAGCATTTT. As protein: CASIAGAGNQPQHF.

The gene calls are TRBV20-1 and TRBJ2-1, with TRBD2 matching over 15 bases. Germline-derived CDR1 and CDR2 are DFQATT and SNEGSKA (reference sequence). J was trimmed by 4 bases and V by 4 bases; bases with no gene match: 11. This CDR3 region has 18 residues. The CDR3 loop is CSATSGLAGGGTYNEQFF. The CDR3 DNA sequence: TGCAGTGCTACTTCGGGACTAGCGGGAGGAGGGACTTACAATGAGCAGTTCTTC.

The chain joins TRBV10-3 to TRBJ2-2; 12 positions agree with TRBD2. Germline V gene lookup returns CDR1 ENHRY and CDR2 SYGVKD. The CDR3 contains 15 residues. The V segment lost 10 bases and the J segment 4 bases; nucleotides outside the gene matches: 7. The CDR3 is CATLGLAGPTGELFF. In nucleotides, the CDR3 is TGTGCCACCTTAGGACTAGCGGGGCCCACCGGGGAGCTGTTTTTT.

The chain recombines TRBV7-9 with TRBJ1-6; no firm D call. The CDR3 totals 15 residues. Germline CDR1 and CDR2: SEHNR and FQNEAQ (reference sequence). Trimming took off 4 bases at V and 10 bases at J, with 17 bases between the two ends. CDR3 sequence: CASSSRAGSDSPLHF. The CDR3 DNA is TGTGCCAGCAGCTCCCGAGCGGGGTCGGACTCACCCCTCCACTTT.

The genes are TRBV5-1 and TRBJ2-1; TRBD2 matches at 8 bases. The germline CDR1 and CDR2 sequences are SGHRS and YFSETQ. CDR3 length: 15 residues. Unmatched junction bases numbered 3, after V lost 3 bases and J lost 1 base. The CDR3 sequence: CASSSLADSYNEQFF. CDR3 nucleotides: TGCGCCAGCAGCTCACTAGCGGATTCCTACAATGAGCAGTTCTTC. Looking up the rest from reference TRBV5-1 and TRBJ2-1 gives the full variable domain: KAGVTQTPRYLIKTRGQQVTLSCSPISGHRSVSWYQQTPGQGLQFLFEYFSETQRNKGNFPGRFSGRQFSNSRSEMNVSTLELGDSALYLCASSSLADSYNEQFFGPGTRLTVL.

The gene calls are TRBV29-1 and TRBJ2-5; D gene ambiguous. The end of the DNA fits TRBJ2-7 better, so the J call may be wrong. Germline values: CDR1 SQVTM, CDR2 ANQGSEA. This CDR3 has 11 residues. CDR3 coding DNA: TGCAGCGTTGTTCAGCGTATCGAGCAGTACTTC. This gives the protein CSVVQRIEQYF.

This clonotype was seen only once. The V gene is TRBV29-1, the J gene TRBJ1-2; 8 bases fit TRBD1. Germline V gene lookup returns CDR1 SQVTM and CDR2 ANQGSEA. The CDR3 runs to 14 residues. Losses at the gene ends were 0 bases for V and 2 bases for J; bases not matched to a gene: 2. In DNA, the CDR3 is TGCAGCGTTGAAGAGGGGGACAGGAACTATGGCTACACCTTC. Residues: CSVEEGDRNYGYTF.

This chain uses TRBV20-1 with TRBJ2-5; 8 nucleotides agree with TRBD2. Judging by the DNA end, TRBJ2-7 fits better; the J call may be wrong. The germline V gene encodes CDR1 DFQATT and CDR2 SNEGSKA (reference sequence). CDR3 length: 15 amino acids. The CDR3 sequence: CSASPDPAGVGEQYF. The DNA for the CDR3 is TGCAGTGCTAGTCCCGACCCAGCGGGAGTGGGCGAGCAGTACTTC.

CDR3 loop: CASSLESGSSDEQYF. CDR3 nucleotide sequence: TGCGCCAGCAGCTTGGAAAGCGGGAGTTCGGACGAGCAGTACTTC. J is TRBJ2-5 and V is TRBV5-1, with 8 nucleotides matching TRBD2. Gene TRBJ2-7 matches the end of the DNA better, so the J call may be wrong. The length of the CDR3 is 15 residues. The germline V gene has CDR1 SGHRS and CDR2 YFSETQ.

This chain joins TRBV5-1 and TRBJ2-1; 7 nucleotides line up with TRBD2. This CDR3 has 15 residues. Looked up from germline, CDR1 is SGHRS and CDR2 is YFSETQ. V shed 0 bases and J 9 bases; nucleotides not matched to a gene: 9. CDR3 DNA sequence: TGCGCCAGCAGCTTGGCTCTAGCGGCTCGAGGTGAGCAGTTCTTC. It yields the protein CASSLALAARGEQFF. Based on the CDR3 plus reference TRBV5-1 and TRBJ2-1, the full variable domain is KAGVTQTPRYLIKTRGQQVTLSCSPISGHRSVSWYQQTPGQGLQFLFEYFSETQRNKGNFPGRFSGRQFSNSRSEMNVSTLELGDSALYLCASSLALAARGEQFFGPGTRLTVL.

This clonotype was counted a few times. The rearrangement links TRBV10-3 to TRBJ1-2; D is uncertain. The CDR3 sequence is 17 residues long. V lost 9 bases to trimming and J lost 1 base, with 24 bases between them. Germline V gives CDR1 ENHRY, CDR2 SYGVKD. CDR3 sequence: CAIRSESAARINYGYTF. CDR3 DNA sequence: TGTGCCATTCGCAGCGAATCGGCCGCCCGGATTAACTATGGCTACACCTTC.

The chain has TRBV28 and TRBJ2-1, with TRBD2 identical over 11 bases. The CDR3 consists of 14 residues. Germline V gene lookup returns CDR1 MDHEN and CDR2 SYDVKM. The trim removed 6 bases at V and 12 bases at J, leaving 10 bases unmatched. The CDR3 sequence: CASRGTSGVRGQFF. CDR3 nucleotide sequence: TGTGCCAGCAGGGGGACTAGCGGCGTCAGGGGGCAGTTCTTC.

J is TRBJ2-7 and V is TRBV7-8, with TRBD2 identical over 12 bases. J was trimmed by 0 bases and V by 5 bases; bases with no gene match: 8. Germline V CDR1 and CDR2: SGHVS, FQNEAQ. This CDR3 spans 17 amino acids. CDR3 region: CASSPGTSGFSSYEQYF. The CDR3 bases are TGTGCCAGCAGCCCCGGGACTAGCGGGTTTAGCTCCTACGAGCAGTACTTC. Based on the CDR3 plus reference TRBV7-8 and TRBJ2-7, the full variable domain is GAGVSQSPRYKVAKRGQDVALRCDPISGHVSLFWYQQALGQGPEFLTYFQNEAQLDKSGLPSDRFFAERPEGSVSTLKIQRTQQEDSAVYLCASSPGTSGFSSYEQYFGPGTRLTVT.

This rearrangement joins TRBV12-3 or TRBV12-4 to TRBJ1-5, with D possibly being TRBD1 (5 bases). The CDR3 runs to 14 residues. V was cut by 5 bases and J by 7 bases, with 15 bases left in between. CDR3 sequence (DNA): TGTGCCAGCAGTAGGGACGGATTTGGACAGCCCCAGCATTTT. Amino acids: CASSRDGFGQPQHF.

This chain links TRBV15 with TRBJ2-3; tentatively, D is TRBD1 or TRBD2 (5 bases each). The ends were cut back, 3 bases at V and 5 bases at J, with 15 bases in the middle. The CDR3 has 15 amino acids. In germline, CDR1 is LNHNV, CDR2 YYDKDF (reference sequence). The CDR3 DNA follows: TGTGCCACCAGCAGTACCGGGGCTCCCGGAGATACGCAGTATTTT. Protein product: CATSSTGAPGDTQYF. Full variable domain (rest looked up from reference TRBV15 and TRBJ2-3): DAMVIQNPRYQVTQFGKPVTLSCSQTLNHNVMYWYQQKSSQAPKLLFHYYDKDFNNEADTPDNFQSRRPNTSFCFLDIRSPGLGDTAMYLCATSSTGAPGDTQYFGPGTRLTVL.

This chain connects TRBV5-5 to TRBJ1-1; D unresolved. The V end lost 4 bases, the J end lost 1 base, and 20 bases lay between the germline ends. Germline V gene data show CDR1 as SGHKS and CDR2 as YYEKEE (reference sequence). The CDR3 consists of 17 residues. CDR3 protein: CASSPQPLRLGNTEAFF. Written as DNA, the CDR3 is TGTGCCAGCAGCCCCCAGCCCCTCAGGTTGGGGAACACTGAAGCTTTCTTT.

The chain combines TRBV24-1 with TRBJ2-7; D might be TRBD2 (7 bases). V dropped 5 bases and J dropped 6 bases, with 22 bases sitting between them. The CDR3 sequence is 16 residues long. The germline CDR1 and CDR2 sequences are KGHDR and SFDVKD. CDR3 nucleotides: TGTGCCACCAGTGCCCCGCAGAAGGGGGGGAGGCTCGAGCAGTACTTC. Protein sequence: CATSAPQKGGRLEQYF.

The V call is TRBV6-6, the J call TRBJ1-1; 8 nucleotides match TRBD1. The V and J ends lost 0 bases and 3 bases, in that order; junction bases with no gene match: 3. This CDR3 contains 15 residues. CDR1 is MNHNY, CDR2 SVGAGI, per germline (reference sequence). CDR3 DNA sequence: TGTGCCAGCAGTTACTCTGGACAGGGCTACACTGAAGCTTTCTTT. Its protein is CASSYSGQGYTEAFF.

This clonotype was found a few times. V gene TRBV20-1 combines with J gene TRBJ2-3; 12 bases are a match to TRBD2. Germline CDR1 reads DFQATT; CDR2 reads SNEGSKA (reference sequence). J was trimmed by 4 bases and V by 2 bases; bases with no gene match: 4. This CDR3 has 15 residues. The CDR3 reads CSARPTSGSSDTQYF. The DNA for the CDR3 is TGCAGTGCTAGACCGACTAGCGGGAGTTCAGATACGCAGTATTTT.

This clonotype turned up a few times. The chain is built from TRBV5-6 and TRBJ1-2; 7 bases align to TRBD1. The ends lost 2 bases at V and 4 bases at J; junction bases unmatched: 5. The CDR3 runs to 14 residues. Per the germline V gene, CDR1 is SGHDT and CDR2 is YYEEEE. CDR3 region: CASSFIRDSYGYTF. CDR3 nucleotide sequence: TGTGCCAGCAGCTTTATCCGGGACAGCTATGGCTACACCTTC.

This clonotype was observed a handful of times. The chain couples TRBV20-1 to TRBJ2-5; D possibly uses TRBD1 or TRBD2 (5 bases each). Trimming cost V 5 bases and J 11 bases, with 18 bases left between them. Germline CDR1 DFQATT, CDR2 SNEGSKA (reference sequence). The CDR3 runs 12 residues. The DNA of the CDR3 is TGCAGTGCTGGGGACGCCGGTAAGGAGCAGTACTTC. Translating it yields CSAGDAGKEQYF.

This clonotype was seen a single time. The V gene is TRBV3-1, the J gene TRBJ1-2; D remains unclear. Germline V lookup: CDR1 LGHDT, CDR2 YNNKEL (reference sequence). Trimming removed 4 bases at V and 5 bases at J, with 14 bases between. This CDR3 region has 14 residues. The chain's CDR3 is CASSPPDAGYGYTF. CDR3 nucleotide sequence: TGTGCCAGCAGCCCCCCTGACGCGGGATATGGCTACACCTTC.